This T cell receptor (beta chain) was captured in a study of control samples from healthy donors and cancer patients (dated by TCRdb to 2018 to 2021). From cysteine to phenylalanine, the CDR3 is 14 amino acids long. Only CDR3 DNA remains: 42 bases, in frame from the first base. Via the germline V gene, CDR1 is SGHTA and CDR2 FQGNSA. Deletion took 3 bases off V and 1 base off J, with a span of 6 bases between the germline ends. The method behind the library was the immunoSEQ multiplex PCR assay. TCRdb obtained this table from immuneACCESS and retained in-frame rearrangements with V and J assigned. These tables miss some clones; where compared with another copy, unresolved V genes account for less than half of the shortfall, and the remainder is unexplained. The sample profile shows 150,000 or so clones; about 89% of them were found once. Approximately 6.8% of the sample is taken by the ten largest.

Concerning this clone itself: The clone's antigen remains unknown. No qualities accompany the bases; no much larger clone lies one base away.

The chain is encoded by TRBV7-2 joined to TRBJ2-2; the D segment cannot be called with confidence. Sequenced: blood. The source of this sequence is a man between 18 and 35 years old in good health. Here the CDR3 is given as CASSFGQNTGELFF. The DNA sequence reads TGTGCCAGCAGCTTTGGGCAGAACACCGGGGAGCTGTTTTTT.